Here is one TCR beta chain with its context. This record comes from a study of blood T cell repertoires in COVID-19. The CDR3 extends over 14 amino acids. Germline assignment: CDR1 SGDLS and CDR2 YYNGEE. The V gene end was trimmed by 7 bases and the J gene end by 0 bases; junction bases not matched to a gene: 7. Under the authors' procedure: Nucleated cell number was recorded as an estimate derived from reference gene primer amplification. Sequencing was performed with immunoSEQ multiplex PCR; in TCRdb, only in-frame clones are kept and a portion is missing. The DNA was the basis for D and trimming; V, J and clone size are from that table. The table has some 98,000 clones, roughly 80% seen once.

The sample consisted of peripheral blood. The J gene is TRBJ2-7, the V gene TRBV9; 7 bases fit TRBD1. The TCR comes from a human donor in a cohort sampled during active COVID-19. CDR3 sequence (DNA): TGTGCCAGCGCTCGGGGACAGAGCTCCTACGAGCAGTACTTC. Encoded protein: CASARGQSSYEQYF.